This T cell receptor beta chain was identified in a study of cytomegalovirus exposure and HLA in healthy donors. In the study overall: A previous analysis identified fewer than 130 million unique TCR beta sequences derived from 180 million or so T cells. The study's findings and limits: In a later analysis, specific HLA alleles were associated with 15,000 to 20,000 TCR beta sequences at a 0.05 false discovery rate.

As concerns this clone: Its antigen is not identified.

CDR3 size: 15 residues. CDR1 MNHNY and CDR2 SVGAGI come from the germline V gene (reference sequence). Between the trimmed V and J ends, which lost 1 base and 6 bases, there was a span of 15 bases. The PCR ran on 60 Vbeta and 13 Jbeta primers. Repertoires were generated with immunoSEQ multiplex PCR, while TCRdb's copy carries only in-frame clones and drops some. The repertoire holds 170,000 or so clones, with 77% as singletons. The receptor comes from a woman aged 30 to 39 in good health and CMV-seronegative. The V call is TRBV6-6, the J call TRBJ1-2; D remains unclear. Sequencing used PBMCs. The CDR3 bases are TGTGCCAGCAGTTACTGGGAGGAACAACGGAATGGCTACACCTTC. As protein: CASSYWEEQRNGYTF.